This T cell receptor (beta chain) was identified in a study of blood T cell repertoires in COVID-19. Across the whole study: Sites across the United States, Italy and Spain contributed samples from acute and convalescent COVID-19. T cells, B-cell-depleted T cells, or PBMCs supplied cDNA or gDNA.

In the original processing: Scientists estimated how many nucleated cells there were by amplifying reference gene primers. The method was immunoSEQ multiplex PCR; TCRdb's version includes in-frame clones alone and lacks a portion of them. V, J and clone size are those of that table, while D and trimming were read from the DNA. The sample has 60,000 to 70,000 clones, approximately 91% seen once. The V and J ends lost 2 bases and 0 bases, in that order; junction bases with no gene match: 8. The germline V gene has CDR1 WSHSY and CDR2 SAAADI. This CDR3 has 19 amino acids. What was sequenced was peripheral blood. This clonotype originated in a human donor with active COVID-19. The donor label of this sample is uncertain. V and J are TRBV10-2 and TRBJ2-1, with 12 bases identical to TRBD2. The CDR3 DNA reads TGCGCCAGCAGTGAGGCCTGGACTAGCGGGACCGGCTCCTACAATGAGCAGTTCTTC. Its protein is CASSEAWTSGTGSYNEQFF.